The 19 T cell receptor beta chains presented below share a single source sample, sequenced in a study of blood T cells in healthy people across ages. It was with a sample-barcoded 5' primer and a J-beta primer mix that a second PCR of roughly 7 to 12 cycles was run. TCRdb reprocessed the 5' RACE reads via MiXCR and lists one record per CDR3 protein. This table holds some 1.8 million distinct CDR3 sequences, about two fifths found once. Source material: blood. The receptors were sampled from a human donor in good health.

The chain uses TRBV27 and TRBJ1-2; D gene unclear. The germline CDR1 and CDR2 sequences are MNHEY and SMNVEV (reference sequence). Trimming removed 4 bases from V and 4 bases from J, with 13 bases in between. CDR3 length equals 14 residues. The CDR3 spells CASSSPIRGYGYTF. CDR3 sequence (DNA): TGTGCCAGCAGTTCCCCTATCCGAGGCTATGGCTACACCTTC.

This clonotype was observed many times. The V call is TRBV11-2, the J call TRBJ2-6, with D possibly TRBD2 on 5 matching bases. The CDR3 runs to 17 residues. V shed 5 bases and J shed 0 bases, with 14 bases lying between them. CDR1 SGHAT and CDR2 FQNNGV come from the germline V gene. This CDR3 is CASSRLSRTSGANVLTF. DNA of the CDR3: TGTGCCAGCAGCAGACTAAGTCGGACCTCTGGGGCCAACGTCCTGACTTTC.

The CDR3 here is CASKGSFMNTEAFF. In DNA form, the CDR3 reads TGCGCCAGCAAAGGCAGTTTCATGAACACTGAAGCTTTCTTT. V gene TRBV4-1 combines with J gene TRBJ1-1; no clear D. The V end lost 7 bases, the J end lost 0 bases, and 12 bases lay between the germline ends. Germline V lookup: CDR1 MGHRA, CDR2 YSYEKL. This CDR3 is 14 amino acids long.

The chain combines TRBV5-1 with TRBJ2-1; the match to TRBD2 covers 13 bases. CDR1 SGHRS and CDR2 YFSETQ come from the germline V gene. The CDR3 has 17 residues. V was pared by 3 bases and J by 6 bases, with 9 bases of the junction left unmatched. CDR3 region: CASSSLTSGGRFNEQFF. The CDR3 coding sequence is TGCGCCAGCAGCTCACTGACTAGCGGGGGGAGGTTCAATGAGCAGTTCTTC.

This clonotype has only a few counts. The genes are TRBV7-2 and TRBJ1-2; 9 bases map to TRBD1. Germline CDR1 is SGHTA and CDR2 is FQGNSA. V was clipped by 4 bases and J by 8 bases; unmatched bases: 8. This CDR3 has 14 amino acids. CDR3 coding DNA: TGTGCCAGCAGCTCACAGGGGGCGAGGGAGGGCTACACCTTC. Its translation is CASSSQGAREGYTF. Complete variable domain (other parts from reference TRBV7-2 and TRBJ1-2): GAGVSQSPSNKVTEKGKDVELRCDPISGHTALYWYRQSLGQGLEFLIYFQGNSAPDKSGLPSDRFSAERTGGSVSTLTIQRTQQEDSAVYLCASSSQGAREGYTFGSGTRLTVV.

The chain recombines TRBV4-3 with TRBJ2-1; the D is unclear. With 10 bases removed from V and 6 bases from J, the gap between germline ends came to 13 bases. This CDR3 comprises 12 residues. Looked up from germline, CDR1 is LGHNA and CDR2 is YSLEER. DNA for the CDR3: TGCGCCAACAGTAGGCGGAGCAATGAGCAGTTCTTC. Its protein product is CANSRRSNEQFF.

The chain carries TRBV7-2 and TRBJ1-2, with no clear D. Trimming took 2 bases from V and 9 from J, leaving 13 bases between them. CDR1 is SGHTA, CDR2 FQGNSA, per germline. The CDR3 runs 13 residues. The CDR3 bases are TGTGCCAGCAGCTTATCTCCAGACCGGAGCTACACCTTC. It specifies CASSLSPDRSYTF.

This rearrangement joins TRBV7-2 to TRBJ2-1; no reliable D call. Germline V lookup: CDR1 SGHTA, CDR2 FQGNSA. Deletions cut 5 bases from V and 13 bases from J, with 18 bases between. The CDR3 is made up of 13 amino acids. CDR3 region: CASSLSRPETQFF. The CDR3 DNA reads TGTGCCAGCAGCCTTAGTAGGCCAGAGACCCAGTTCTTC.

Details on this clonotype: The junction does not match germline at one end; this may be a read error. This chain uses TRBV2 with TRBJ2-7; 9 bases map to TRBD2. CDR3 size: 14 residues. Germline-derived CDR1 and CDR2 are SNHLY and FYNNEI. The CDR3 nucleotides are TGTGCCAGCAGTGTGATAGCGGGGGCCTACAAGCAGTACTTC. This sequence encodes CASSVIAGAYKQYF.

The DNA of the CDR3 is TGTGCCAGCACCCGCTCTCTCGGGACACAAAGCACAGATACGCAGTATTTT. This sequence encodes CASTRSLGTQSTDTQYF. The chain joins TRBV4-2 to TRBJ2-3; D might be TRBD1 (6 bases). Looked up from germline, CDR1 is LGHNA and CDR2 is YNFKEQ. This CDR3 is built from 17 residues. The V end was cut by 7 bases, the J end by 0 bases, with 20 bases between.

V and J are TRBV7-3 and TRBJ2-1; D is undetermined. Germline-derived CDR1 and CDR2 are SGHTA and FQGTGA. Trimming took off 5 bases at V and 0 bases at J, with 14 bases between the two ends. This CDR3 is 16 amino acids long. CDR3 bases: TGTGCCAGCAGCCTCTCCCCCGACACCTCCTACAATGAGCAGTTCTTC. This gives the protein CASSLSPDTSYNEQFF.

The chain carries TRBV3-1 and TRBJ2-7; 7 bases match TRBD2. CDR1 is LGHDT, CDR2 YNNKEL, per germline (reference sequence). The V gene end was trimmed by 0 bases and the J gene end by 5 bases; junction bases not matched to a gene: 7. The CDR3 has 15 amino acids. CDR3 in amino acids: CASSQDRGEGNEQYF. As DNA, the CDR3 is TGTGCCAGCAGCCAAGATCGGGGGGAGGGAAACGAGCAGTACTTC.

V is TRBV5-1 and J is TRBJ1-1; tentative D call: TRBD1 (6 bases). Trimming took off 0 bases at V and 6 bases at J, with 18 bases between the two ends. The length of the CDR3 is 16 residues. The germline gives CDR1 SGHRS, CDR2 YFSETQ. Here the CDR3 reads CASSLEGGEGISEAFF. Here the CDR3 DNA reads TGCGCCAGCAGCTTGGAGGGGGGTGAAGGAATCTCTGAAGCTTTCTTT. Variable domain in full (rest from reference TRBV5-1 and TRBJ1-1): KAGVTQTPRYLIKTRGQQVTLSCSPISGHRSVSWYQQTPGQGLQFLFEYFSETQRNKGNFPGRFSGRQFSNSRSEMNVSTLELGDSALYLCASSLEGGEGISEAFFGQGTRLTVV.

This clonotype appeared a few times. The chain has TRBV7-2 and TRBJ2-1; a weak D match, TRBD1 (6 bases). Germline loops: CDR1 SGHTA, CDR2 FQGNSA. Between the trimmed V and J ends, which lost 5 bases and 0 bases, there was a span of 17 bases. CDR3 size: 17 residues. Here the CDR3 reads CASSTQGWGRSYNEQFF. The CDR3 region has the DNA TGTGCCAGCAGCACCCAGGGTTGGGGGCGCTCCTACAATGAGCAGTTCTTC. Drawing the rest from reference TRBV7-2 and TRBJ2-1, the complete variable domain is GAGVSQSPSNKVTEKGKDVELRCDPISGHTALYWYRQSLGQGLEFLIYFQGNSAPDKSGLPSDRFSAERTGGSVSTLTIQRTQQEDSAVYLCASSTQGWGRSYNEQFFGPGTRLTVL.

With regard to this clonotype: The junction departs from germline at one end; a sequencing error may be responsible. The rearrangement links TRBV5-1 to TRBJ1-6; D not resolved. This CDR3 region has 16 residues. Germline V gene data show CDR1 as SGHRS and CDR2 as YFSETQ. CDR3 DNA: TGCGCCAGCAGCTTGGCCACGGGATCTTATGATTCACCCCCCCACTTT. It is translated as CASSLATGSYDSPPHF.

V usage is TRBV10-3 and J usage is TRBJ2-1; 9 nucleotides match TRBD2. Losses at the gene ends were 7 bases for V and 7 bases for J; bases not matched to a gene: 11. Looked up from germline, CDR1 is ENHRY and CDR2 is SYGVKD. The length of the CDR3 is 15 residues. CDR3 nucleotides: TGTGCCATCACCCCTAATCGACTAGCGGATAATGAGCAGTTCTTC. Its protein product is CAITPNRLADNEQFF.

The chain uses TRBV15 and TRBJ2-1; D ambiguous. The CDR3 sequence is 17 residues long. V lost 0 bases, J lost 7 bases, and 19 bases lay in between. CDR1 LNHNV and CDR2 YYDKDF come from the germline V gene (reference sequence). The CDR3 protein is CATSRDPLTRSGNEQFF. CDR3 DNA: TGTGCCACCAGCAGAGATCCTTTGACACGTTCTGGTAATGAGCAGTTCTTC.

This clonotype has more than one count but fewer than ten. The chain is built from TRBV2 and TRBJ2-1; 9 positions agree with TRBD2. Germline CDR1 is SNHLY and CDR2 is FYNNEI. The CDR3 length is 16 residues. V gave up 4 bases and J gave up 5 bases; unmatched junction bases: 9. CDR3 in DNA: TGTGCCAGCAGTGTTCGAGCGGGGGGACTTAACAATGAGCAGTTCTTC. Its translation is CASSVRAGGLNNEQFF.

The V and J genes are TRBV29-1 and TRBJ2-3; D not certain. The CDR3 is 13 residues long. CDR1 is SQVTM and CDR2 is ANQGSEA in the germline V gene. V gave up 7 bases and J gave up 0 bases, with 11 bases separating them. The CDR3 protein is CSGREVSTDTQYF. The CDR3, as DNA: TGCAGCGGGAGAGAGGTGAGCACAGATACGCAGTATTTT.